This T cell receptor (beta chain) was identified during a study of low-dose radiotherapy and immunotherapy resistance in tumors. The wider study: It was 1 Gy per fraction every two weeks that Cohort 2 received, adding up to 13 Gy over 26 weeks. Each two-week cycle included intravenous cyclophosphamide 200 mg/m2, given one day before radiation and immunotherapy.

TRAV- and TRBV-specific primers primed first-strand cDNA, covering alpha and beta chains. TCR amplification used around 20 PCR cycles, a constant-region primer and a V-primer adapter. A single record per CDR3 protein comes from TCRdb applying MiXCR to the reads. The sample yields approximately 100,000 distinct CDR3 sequences, around 21% seen once. At least ten counts were recorded for this clonotype. Time point defined: after trial treatment. As to treatment: LDRT plus nivolumab, ipilimumab, low-dose cyclophosphamide and aspirin (RACIN trial). Donors were given nivolumab, ipilimumab, aspirin, low-dose cyclophosphamide and low-dose radiotherapy. V dropped 4 bases and J dropped 0 bases, with 7 bases sitting between them. From germline, CDR1 is SEHNR and CDR2 FQNEAQ (reference sequence). This CDR3 contains 14 residues.

Sequencing used PBMCs, obtained after low-dose radiotherapy plus immunotherapy. This clonotype was obtained from a male donor with prostate cancer. The chain carries TRBV7-9 and TRBJ1-5, with D unclear. The CDR3: CASSSPYSNQPQHF. The DNA for the CDR3 is TGTGCCAGCAGCTCCCCTTATAGCAATCAGCCCCAGCATTTT.